A selection of T cell receptor beta chains follows, all from one sample in a study of beta chain features in type 1 diabetes. The data were produced by immunoSEQ multiplex PCR, yet TCRdb's version contains in-frame clones alone and is incomplete. The sample records hundreds of thousands of clones, around 7.6% being singletons. Specimen: central memory CD4+ T cells from blood. These receptors all come from a woman aged 18-30 years in good health. Both conserved end residues are part of each CDR3. Each record gives: J gene, clone size, V gene, D gene, CDR3 protein, CDR3 DNA. The D gene is left open where the match is weak. Rows may omit the clone size; those that give it use once, few, many or a size class.

TRBJ1-4	-	TRBV4-1	-	CASSPSATNEKLFF	TGCGCCAGCAGCCCCTCTGCAACTAATGAAAAACTGTTTTTT
TRBJ2-3	few	TRBV25-1	TRBD2	CASLGTSWDTQYF	TGTGCCAGCCTTGGGACTAGCTGGGATACGCAGTATTTT
TRBJ1-1	-	TRBV5-1	-	CASRDPGGTEAFF	TGCGCCAGCAGGGATCCCGGGGGCACTGAAGCTTTCTTT
TRBJ2-5	few	TRBV19	TRBD2	CASRETSRGWTQYF	TGTGCCAGTCGGGAGACTAGCCGCGGGTGGACCCAGTACTTC
TRBJ2-1	-	TRBV7-2	-	CASSRTASSYNEQFF	TGTGCCAGCAGCCGGACAGCGAGCTCCTACAATGAGCAGTTCTTC
TRBJ1-1	many	TRBV4-3	TRBD1	CASSQDYRAGGNTEAFF	TGCGCCAGCAGCCAAGATTATAGGGCAGGGGGGAACACTGAAGCTTTCTTT
TRBJ1-2	few	TRBV5-4	TRBD1	CASSTGGGYGYTF	TGTGCCAGCAGCACAGGGGGGGGCTATGGCTACACCTTC
TRBJ1-1	-	TRBV4-3	-	CASSPVGNFLGTEAFF	TGCGCCAGCAGTCCCGTGGGGAATTTCTTGGGGACTGAAGCTTTCTTT
TRBJ2-3	few	TRBV5-1	TRBD1	CASSEGQTSTDTQYF	TGCGCCAGCAGCGAGGGACAGACTAGCACAGATACGCAGTATTTT
TRBJ1-4	few	TRBV6-6	-	CASSTDGEKLFF	TGTGCCAGCAGCACGGACGGGGAAAAACTGTTTTTT
TRBJ2-7	-	TRBV6-5	TRBD2	CASRSGRALAEQYF	TGTGCCAGCAGAAGCGGGAGGGCCTTAGCCGAGCAGTACTTC